This TCR beta chain was retrieved from a study of CXCR3-negative and CXCR3-positive naive CD8 T cells. Findings and caveats of the study: High diversity, comparable across both naive subsets, contrasted with much lower diversity in memory CD8+ cells. Most assays were run on fresh PBMCs (CXCR3 expression partially decreased after cryopreservation). A higher hydrophobicity marked the TRB CDR3s of CXCR3-positive naive cells versus CXCR3-negative naive cells.

This CDR3 is built from 19 residues. The V gene's germline CDR1 is MNHEY and CDR2 SVGAGI. In preparing the TRB cDNA libraries, 5' RACE with UMI labels was used. With the 5' RACE reads reprocessed, TCRdb shows one record per CDR3 protein and no DNA. The clone table shows around 88,000 distinct CDR3 sequences, with the ten largest holding about 1%. Note on this clonotype: Its antigen is not identified.

The receptor was isolated from a human donor in good health. Some clones in this sample may be carry-over from other donors' samples. The chain uses TRBV6-5 and TRBJ2-2; TCRdb lists TRBD1, though no DNA is available to test this call. The source material was naive CXCR3+ CD8+ T cells from blood. Subset meaning: CD45RO-CCR7+CD27+CD95- naive CD8+ T cells expressing CXCR3 (TNR3+). CDR3 amino acids: CASGPTLGSRGLGTGELFF.